This TCR beta chain emerged from a study of identical twins (dated by TCRdb to the mid-2010s). As for the study more broadly: To test whether fetal clonotypes persist, this study deep-sequenced TCR alpha and beta repertoires from monozygotic twins, from unrelated adults of various ages, and from cord blood. To rule out contamination, the twin experiments were replicated at different times with different library preparation protocols. The paper as a whole reports these results and caveats: Fewer insertions were carried by abundant cord blood beta clonotypes, a similar but weaker trend appeared in young adult naive repertoires, and no such trend appeared in memory repertoires. Because the same donors could not be followed over many years, conclusions were based on cross-sectional statistical analysis. Out-of-frame TCR alpha sharing in monozygotic twins was systematically underestimated by recombination models, whereas sharing between unrelated individuals was in agreement with the recombination models. Compared with coincidental sharing between unrelated individuals, out-of-frame TCR alpha sequences shared between twins showed an excess of sequences with low generation probability. Invariant T cells such as MAIT and iNKT could partly confound zero-insertion analyses, though diverse VJ usage argued against this for most clonotypes. Excess twin sharing in beta out-of-frame sequences was weaker because fewer shared sequences lowered the signal-to-noise ratio.

All donors were healthy Caucasians. The twin cohort comprised three pairs of female monozygotic twins, all aged roughly 18 to 30 years. Positive isolation kits from Invitrogen were used to isolate CD4+ and CD8+ T cell populations. This clonotype has a handful of counts. Its cognate antigen has yet to be identified. No base-level quality is on record; no much larger clone is a single base apart. The germline V gene (reference sequence) provides CDR1 SGHNT and CDR2 YYREEE. The CDR3 goes from the cysteine to the phenylalanine over 20 residues. Just the 60-base CDR3 DNA is kept, in frame starting at base 1. The junction shows trimming of 0 bases on V and 6 bases on J, and the gene matches do not reach 20 bases of it. Libraries were prepared through 5' RACE. The reads were generated on an Illumina HiSeq 2000. A universal primer binding site was introduced by template switching, and a unique molecular identifier was present in the final cDNA, enabling accurate counting of TCR cDNA molecules. Specific primers in the conserved constant-segment region were used to synthesize first-strand cDNA for the TCR alpha and beta chains. To control for contamination, every cDNA library carried two barcodes: a SMART-Mk sample barcode plus Illumina barcodes. TruSeq adapter sequences along with Illumina sample barcodes were introduced in two successive PCR steps. Sequencing of the TCR alpha and beta cDNA libraries was done on the Illumina HiSeq platform using custom primers. The study's processing was this. Unique molecular identifiers were extracted from raw reads with MiGEC, and CDR3 positions were determined with MiXCR. For each individual, recombination models were inferred using an EM algorithm with the repgenHMM and IGoR tools. The tcR package in R was used for shared clonotype analysis, with sharing normalized by the product of cloneset sizes. Out-of-frame nonproductive sequences were analyzed to study raw recombination free of thymic and clonal selection effects. TCRdb reworked the public reads: Q25 trimming with fastp, MiXCR clone assembly, productive beta chains retained. Each record represents a unique CDR3 protein, reported with the most common genes and DNA among its rows. Here the V and J calls rest on TCRdb's processing, not on the authors' analysis. The sample yields some 320,000 distinct CDR3 sequences; roughly an eighth were counted once. The top ten constitute about 7% of the sample.

These same records also appear under a second study, on yellow fever vaccine responses in identical twins. As the second study states: The T cell response to vaccination in identical twins was reported by the authors to appear partly convergent and partly personalized. Focusing on identical twins, the study followed the T cell clones that responded to the vaccine, and did so with precision.

The rearrangement joined TRBV5-4 to TRBJ2-1; 8 bases in the middle match TRBD1. Sequences were obtained from CD8+ T cells sorted from blood. The sequence came from a woman aged 18 to 35 in good health. The CDR3 corresponds to CASSLAFETGVVLAANEQFF. The base sequence is TGTGCCAGCAGCTTGGCATTTGAGACAGGGGTAGTGCTAGCTGCCAATGAGCAGTTCTTC. Outside the CDR3, residues come from the reference TRBV5-4 and TRBJ2-1 proteins, so the full variable domain is: ETGVTQSPTHLIKTRGQQVTLRCSSQSGHNTVSWYQQALGQGPQFIFQYYREEENGRGNFPPRFSGLQFPNYSSELNVNALELDDSALYLCASSLAFETGVVLAANEQFFGPGTRLTVL.